The following is a T cell receptor beta chain sequence with its context. Its antigen remains unidentified. One base away there is no much larger clone; base qualities are not given. These data are taken from a study of a mutant IDH1 vaccine in newly diagnosed glioma (dated by TCRdb to about 2021). General notes on the study: Across visits V03 through V10, patients got a total of eight vaccinations, given in weeks 1, 3, 5, 7, 11, 15, 19 and 23. Peripheral blood was collected at six visits: V03 (baseline), V05, V07, V10, V12 and V13. Before enrollment, patients had received standard therapy of radiotherapy alone, temozolomide alone, or radiochemotherapy with temozolomide; most received the combination. For exploratory analyses, longitudinal TCRB deep sequencing was carried out in 25 treated patients wherever samples were available. Of the approximately 30 treated patients, roughly 60% were male and approximately 38% were female, and the mean age was approximately 40 years. Vaccination started 4-6 weeks after radiotherapy alone, or was given together with temozolomide cycles in the groups whose treatment included chemotherapy. Results and caveats for the whole study, not just this receptor: Immune responses induced by the vaccine were seen in around 93% of patients across multiple MHC alleles. Selection of PBMC samples for TCRB deep sequencing was based on availability. Pseudoprogression seemed to be unrelated to changes in the top peripheral T cell clonotypes found by TCRB sequencing. The authors stated that sample limitations prevented analyses of patient blood samples from being reproduced.

The library was obtained by the immunoSEQ multiplex PCR assay. Rearranged TCR beta chain sequences were amplified with the hsTCRB Kit following the manufacturer's protocol. An Illumina MiSeq was used to sequence the TCRB libraries. As for the original processing: The proprietary platform of the kit vendor was used for demultiplexing, trimming and gene mapping. Entries here come from immuneACCESS through TCRdb and include only in-frame sequences with V and J called. Some clones fail to appear in such tables; in the studies checked, an unresolved V gene covers under half of the shortfall, and the cause of the remainder is unknown. The D gene and trimming were derived from the DNA, and the V and J assignments and clone size from that table. Present in this sample are 26,000 or so clones, roughly four fifths of which were seen just once. The ten top clones hold roughly a sixth of the sample. The germline V gene supplies CDR1 SGHRS and CDR2 YFSETQ. At the junction V is shortened by 7 bases and J by 2 bases, with 14 bases in between. Reading from cysteine to phenylalanine, the CDR3 counts 14 amino acids. Kept here is only the CDR3 DNA, which spans 42 bases and is read in frame from base 1.

This specimen's time point label, per the study, means: week 23, last vaccination. A 20-mer mutant IDH1 peptide at 300 micrograms in Montanide made up each vaccine dose, which was injected subcutaneously together with topical imiquimod. Newly diagnosed WHO grade 3 or 4 IDH1-mutant astrocytomas showing loss of nuclear ATRX were present in the donors. The samples were drawn from NOA16, a multicentre, single-arm, open-label phase I trial in Germany that tested a mutant IDH1 peptide vaccine in humans for the first time. Genomic DNA for TCRB sequencing was extracted from EDTA blood using the DNeasy Blood and Tissue Kit.

The receptor chain draws on TRBV5-1 and TRBJ2-3, and perhaps TRBD2 as D gene, on 6 matching bases. The TCR originated in a woman in her 30s with glioma. The source was PBMCs, collected from a glioma patient whose treatment included an IDH1 peptide vaccine. The DNA reads as follows: TGCGCCAGCGGAACGGCGGGGAACACAGATACGCAGTATTTT. It encodes CASGTAGNTDTQYF.